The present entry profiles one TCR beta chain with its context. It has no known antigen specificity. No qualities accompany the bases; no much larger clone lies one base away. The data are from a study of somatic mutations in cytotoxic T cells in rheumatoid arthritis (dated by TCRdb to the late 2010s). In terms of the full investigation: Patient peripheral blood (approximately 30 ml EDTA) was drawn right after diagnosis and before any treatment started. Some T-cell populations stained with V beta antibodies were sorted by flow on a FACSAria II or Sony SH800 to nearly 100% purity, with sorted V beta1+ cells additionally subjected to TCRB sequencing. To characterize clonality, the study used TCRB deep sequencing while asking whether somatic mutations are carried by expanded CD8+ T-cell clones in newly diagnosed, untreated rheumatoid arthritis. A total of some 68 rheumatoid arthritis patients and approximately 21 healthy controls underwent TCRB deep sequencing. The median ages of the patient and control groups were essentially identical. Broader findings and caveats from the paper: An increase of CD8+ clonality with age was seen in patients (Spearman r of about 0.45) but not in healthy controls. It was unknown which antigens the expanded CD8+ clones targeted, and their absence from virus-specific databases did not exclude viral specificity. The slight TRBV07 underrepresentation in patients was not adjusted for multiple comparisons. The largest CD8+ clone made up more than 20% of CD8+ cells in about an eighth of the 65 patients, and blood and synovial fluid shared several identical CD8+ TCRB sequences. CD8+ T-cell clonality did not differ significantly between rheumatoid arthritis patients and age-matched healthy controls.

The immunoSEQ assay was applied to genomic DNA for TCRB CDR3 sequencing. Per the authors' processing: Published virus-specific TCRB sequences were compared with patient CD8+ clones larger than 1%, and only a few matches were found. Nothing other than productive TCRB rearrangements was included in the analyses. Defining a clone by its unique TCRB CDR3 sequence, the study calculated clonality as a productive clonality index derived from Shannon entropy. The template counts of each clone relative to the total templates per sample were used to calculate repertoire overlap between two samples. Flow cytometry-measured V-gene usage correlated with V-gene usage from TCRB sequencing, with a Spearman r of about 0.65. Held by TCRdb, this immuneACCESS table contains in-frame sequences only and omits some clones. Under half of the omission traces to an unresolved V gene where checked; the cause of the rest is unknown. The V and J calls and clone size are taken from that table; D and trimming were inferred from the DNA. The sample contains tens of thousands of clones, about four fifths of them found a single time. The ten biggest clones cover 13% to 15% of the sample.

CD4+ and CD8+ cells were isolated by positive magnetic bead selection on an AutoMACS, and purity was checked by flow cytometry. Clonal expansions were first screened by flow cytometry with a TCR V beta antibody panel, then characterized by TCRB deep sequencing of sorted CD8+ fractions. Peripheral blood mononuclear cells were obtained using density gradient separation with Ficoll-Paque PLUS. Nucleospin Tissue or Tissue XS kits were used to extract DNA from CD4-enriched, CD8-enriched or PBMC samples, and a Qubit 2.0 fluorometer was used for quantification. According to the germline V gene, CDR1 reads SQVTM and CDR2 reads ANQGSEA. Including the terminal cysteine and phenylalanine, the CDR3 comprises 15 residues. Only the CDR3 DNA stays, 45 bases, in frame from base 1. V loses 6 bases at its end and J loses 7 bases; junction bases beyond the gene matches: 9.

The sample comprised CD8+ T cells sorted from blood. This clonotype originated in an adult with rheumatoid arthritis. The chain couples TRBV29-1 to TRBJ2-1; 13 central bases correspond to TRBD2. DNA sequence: TGCAGCGTGGACGAACTAGCGGGGGGGCGAAATGAGCAGTTCTTC. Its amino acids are CSVDELAGGRNEQFF.